A few counts support the clone carrying this T cell receptor (beta chain). Assay used: immunoSEQ multiplex PCR; TCRdb lists only in-frame clones, some missing. The table includes roughly 280,000 clones, around 87% detected once. This record belongs to a study of blood T cell repertoires in COVID-19. The CDR3 runs to 14 residues. The V end lost 1 base, the J end lost 7 bases, and 11 bases lay between the germline ends. Germline CDR1 LNHNV, CDR2 YYDKDF (reference sequence). The gene calls are TRBV15 and TRBJ1-5; weak D call: TRBD1 (5 bases). Sequencing input: peripheral blood. The receptor was derived from a woman in her sixties with COVID-19, enrolled during active disease. CDR3 in amino acids: CATSRGVAGQPQHF. The CDR3 DNA sequence: TGTGCCACCAGCAGAGGTGTGGCAGGGCAGCCCCAGCATTTT.